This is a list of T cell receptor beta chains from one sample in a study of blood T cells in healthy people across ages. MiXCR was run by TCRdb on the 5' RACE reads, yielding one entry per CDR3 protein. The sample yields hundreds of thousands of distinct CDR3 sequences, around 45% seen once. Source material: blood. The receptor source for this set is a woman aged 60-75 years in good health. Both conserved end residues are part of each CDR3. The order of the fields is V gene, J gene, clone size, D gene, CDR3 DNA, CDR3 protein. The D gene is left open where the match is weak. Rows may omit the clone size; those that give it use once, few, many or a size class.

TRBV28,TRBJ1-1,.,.,TGTGCCAGCAGTTTAGAGGGGATTGGGAACACTGAAGCTTTCTTT,CASSLEGIGNTEAFF
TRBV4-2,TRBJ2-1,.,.,TGTGCCAGCAGCCACGGGACGGTGGGCTCCAATGAGCAGTTCTTC,CASSHGTVGSNEQFF
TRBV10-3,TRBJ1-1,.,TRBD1,TGTGCCATCAGACCTGGGACAGTGAACACTGAAGCTTTCTTT,CAIRPGTVNTEAFF
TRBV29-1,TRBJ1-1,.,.,TGCAGCGTTGCGAGGTTGGAAGCTTTCTTT,CSVARLEAFF
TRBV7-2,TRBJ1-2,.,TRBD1,TGTGCCAGCAGCTTAGCGGGACAGGGTGTGCGAGGCTACACCTTC,CASSLAGQGVRGYTF
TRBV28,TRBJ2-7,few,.,TGTGCCAGCAGGTTGGGGCGGGGATACGAGCAGTACTTC,CASRLGRGYEQYF
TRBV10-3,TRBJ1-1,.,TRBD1,TGTGCCATCAGTGAGCAGGGGGCGCACACTGAAGCTTTCTTT,CAISEQGAHTEAFF
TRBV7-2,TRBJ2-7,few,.,TGTGCCAGCAGCTTAGGGCAGGGGGAGGGCTCCGAGCAGTACTTC,CASSLGQGEGSEQYF
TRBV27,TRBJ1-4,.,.,TGTGCCAGCAGTTTTAATGGTGCTAATGAAAAACTGTTTTTT,CASSFNGANEKLFF
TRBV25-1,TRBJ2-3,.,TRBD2,TGTGCCAGCAGTGAAGGAGCGGGAGGAACAGATACGCAGTATTTT,CASSEGAGGTDTQYF
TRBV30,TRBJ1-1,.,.,TGTGCCTGCCCCACCAAAGGGATGAACACTGAAGCTTTCTTT,CACPTKGMNTEAFF
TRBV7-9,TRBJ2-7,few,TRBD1,TGTGCCAGCAGCTTATACCGGACAGGGGGCTTGTACGAGCAGTACTTC,CASSLYRTGGLYEQYF
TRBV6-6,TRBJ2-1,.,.,TGTGCCAGCAGTTACCAGGAAGAGACCCAGTTCTTC,CASSYQEETQFF
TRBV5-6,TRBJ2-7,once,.,TGTGCCAGCAGCGCGGCCCGGGACGGGGTCTACGAGCAGTACTTC,CASSAARDGVYEQYF
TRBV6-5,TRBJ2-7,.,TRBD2,TGTACCAGCAGTCCCGGGACTAGCGGGACTGAGCAGTACTTC,CTSSPGTSGTEQYF
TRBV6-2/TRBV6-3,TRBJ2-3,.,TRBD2,TGTGCCAGCAGTGGACCGGGACTAGCGGTCACAGATACGCAGTATTTT,CASSGPGLAVTDTQYF
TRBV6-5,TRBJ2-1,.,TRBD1,TGTGCCAGCAGTTACGCAATACCGGGACAGGGGGCGCGGGAGCATTATGAGCAGTTCTTC,CASSYAIPGQGAREHYEQFF
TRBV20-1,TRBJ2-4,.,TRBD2,TGCAGTGCTAGAGTATTGTCCCCGGGACTAGCGGGAGGGATGGGCTACAATGAGCAGTACTTC,CSARVLSPGLAGGMGYNEQYF
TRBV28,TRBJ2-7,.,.,TGTGCCAGCAGTTTAAGGGAGTCAACCTACGAGCAGTACTTC,CASSLRESTYEQYF
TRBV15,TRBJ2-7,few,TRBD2,TGTGCCACCAGCAGAGATCGAGGGCTAGCGGGACCCTACGAGCAGTACTTC,CATSRDRGLAGPYEQYF
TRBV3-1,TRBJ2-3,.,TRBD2,TGTGCCAGCAGCCAAGGGACTAGCGGGAGGGCCAAGGGGACGCAGTATTTT,CASSQGTSGRAKGTQYF
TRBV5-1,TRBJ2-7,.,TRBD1,TGCGCAAGCAGCTTGGAAGACAGGGACTCCTACGAGCAGTACTTC,CASSLEDRDSYEQYF
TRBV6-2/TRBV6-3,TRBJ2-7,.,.,TGTGCCAGCAACCCCACGAGTGCCTACGAGCAGTACTTC,CASNPTSAYEQYF
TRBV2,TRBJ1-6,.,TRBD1,TGTGCCAGCAAGGAACAGGGGATGGGGAATTCACCCCTCCACTTT,CASKEQGMGNSPLHF
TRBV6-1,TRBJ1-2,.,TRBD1,TGTGCCAGCAGTGAGGTCGTCCGGACAGGGAGTGGCTACACCTTC,CASSEVVRTGSGYTF
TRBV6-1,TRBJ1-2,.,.,TGTGCCAGCTCGAAACAAGCTAACTATGGCTACACCTTC,CASSKQANYGYTF
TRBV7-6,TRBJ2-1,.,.,TGTGCCAGCAGCTTAGGACTAAGGGGGACCGGGTACAATGAGCAGTTCTTC,CASSLGLRGTGYNEQFF
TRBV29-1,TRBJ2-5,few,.,TGCAGCGTTAGTTCCAGGGGCCAAGAGACCCAGTACTTC,CSVSSRGQETQYF
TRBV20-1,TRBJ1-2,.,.,TGCAGTGCTAAATCCCCGGGGTATGGCCACACCTTC,CSAKSPGYGHTF
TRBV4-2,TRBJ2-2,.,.,TGTGCCAGCAGCCAAACCGGGCAGTACACCGGGGAGCTGTTTTTT,CASSQTGQYTGELFF
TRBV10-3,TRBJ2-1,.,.,TGTGCCATCAGTGAAGAGAGTAGCTCCTACAATGAGCAGTTCTTC,CAISEESSSYNEQFF
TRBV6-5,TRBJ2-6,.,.,TGTGCCAGCAGATCAGACATCTCTGGGGCCAACGTCCTGACTTTC,CASRSDISGANVLTF
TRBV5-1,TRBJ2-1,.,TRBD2,TGCGCCAGTCACGATAGCGGGGGGAACAATGAGCAGTTCTTC,CASHDSGGNNEQFF
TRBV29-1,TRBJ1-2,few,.,TGCAGCGTTGACGACAAATTGAGTCTCTATGGCTACACCTTC,CSVDDKLSLYGYTF
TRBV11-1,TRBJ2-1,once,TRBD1,TGTGCCAGCAGCCCCCCTTGGACAGGAAGAAACAATGAGCAGTTCTTC,CASSPPWTGRNNEQFF
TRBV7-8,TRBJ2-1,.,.,TGTGCCAGCAGTCCCCCGTGGAGGGTCAATGAGCAGTTCTTC,CASSPPWRVNEQFF
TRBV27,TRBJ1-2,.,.,TGTGCCAGCAGTTTAAATGAGGCAAACTATGGCTACACCTTC,CASSLNEANYGYTF
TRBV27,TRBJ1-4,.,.,TGTGCCAGCAGTTCCCTAACCAAATCGGCTGAAAAACTGTTTTTT,CASSSLTKSAEKLFF
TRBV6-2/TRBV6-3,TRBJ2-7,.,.,TGTGCCAGCAGCCTCCCAGAACGGGCAGGGATGAGCTCCTACGAGCAGTACTTC,CASSLPERAGMSSYEQYF
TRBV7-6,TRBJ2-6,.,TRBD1,TGTGCCAGCAGCGAGACAGGGGTTGGGGCCAACGTCCTGACTTTC,CASSETGVGANVLTF
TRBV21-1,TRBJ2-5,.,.,TGTGCCAGCAGCAAAGCGCTTGGGGGCCCTCTGGGGGAGACCCAGTACTTC,CASSKALGGPLGETQYF
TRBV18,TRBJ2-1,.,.,TGTGCCAGCTCACCACAGGCGGAGAACAATGAGCAGTTCTTC,CASSPQAENNEQFF
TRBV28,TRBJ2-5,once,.,TGTGCCAGCAGGCTCGGGTTTTCTCAGTACTTC,CASRLGFSQYF
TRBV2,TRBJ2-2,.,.,TGTGCCAGCAGTTATTCCGGGACGGTTGGAACCGGGGAGCTGTTTTTT,CASSYSGTVGTGELFF
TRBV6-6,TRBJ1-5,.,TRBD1,TGTGCCAGCAGTCCCAGACAGGGGCAGTGGAGCAATCAGCCCCAGCATTTT,CASSPRQGQWSNQPQHF
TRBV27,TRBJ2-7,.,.,TGTGCCAGCAGTTCACCGGGACCAACAAGCTACGAGCAGTACTTC,CASSSPGPTSYEQYF
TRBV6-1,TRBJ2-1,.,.,TGTGCCAGCAGTGACCGGGGGATAGCCTACAATGAGCAGTTCTTC,CASSDRGIAYNEQFF
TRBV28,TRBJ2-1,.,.,TGTGCCAGCAGTCTCCCCCGGACACCGCCTGAGCAGTTCTTC,CASSLPRTPPEQFF
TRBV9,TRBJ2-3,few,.,TGTGCCAGCTTCAGAGGGGGCGCGGGAACAGATACGCAGTATTTT,CASFRGGAGTDTQYF
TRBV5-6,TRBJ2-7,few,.,TGTGCCAGCAGTGTTCTTAGCGGAGACTACGAGCAGTACTTC,CASSVLSGDYEQYF
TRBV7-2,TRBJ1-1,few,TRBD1,TGTGCCAGCAGCTTAAGTGGGCAGGGGGCTTTCGAAGCTTTCTTT,CASSLSGQGAFEAFF
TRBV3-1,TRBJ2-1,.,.,TGTGCCAGCAGCCATCCCGTGGGGAGCAGCTCCCACAATGAGCAGTTCTTC,CASSHPVGSSSHNEQFF
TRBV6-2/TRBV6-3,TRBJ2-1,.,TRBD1,TGTGCCACCATCCGGGACAGCAACTACAATGAGCAGTTCTTC,CATIRDSNYNEQFF
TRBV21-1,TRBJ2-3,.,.,TGTGCCAGCATAGGCGGGACTAGCGGCACAGATACGCAGTATTTT,CASIGGTSGTDTQYF
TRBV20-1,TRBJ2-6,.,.,TGCAGTGCTCCTTCTGGGGCCAACGTCCTGACTTTC,CSAPSGANVLTF
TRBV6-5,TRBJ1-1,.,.,TGTGCCAGCAGTCGTCAGGCTGGCACTGAAGCTTTCTTT,CASSRQAGTEAFF
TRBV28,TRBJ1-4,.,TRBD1,TGTGCCAGCAAGGGACAGCGGCCCGAAAAACTGTTTTTT,CASKGQRPEKLFF